This T cell receptor (beta chain) is drawn from a study of CD8 T cells in Susac syndrome. Study summary: Active disease was present in about 6 of the sequenced Susac syndrome patients, and remission in 8 or 9.

From blood CD8+ and CD4+ T cells, TCR beta sequences were generated. TEMRA cells were enriched by FACS, while CD8+ and CD4+ T cells were obtained through a negative isolation that was performed magnetically. When the RNA was reverse transcribed, random hexamers were used with an input of 0.5 to 1 ug. TCRdb reanalysed the immunoSEQ multiplex PCR reads using MiXCR and keeps one entry per CDR3 protein. The table has some 130,000 distinct CDR3 sequences, 95% seen once. Study findings and constraints: It was in TEMRA cells and active patients that Susac CD8+ clonal expansion peaked.

This clonotype was counted a few times. The antigen remains undetermined. Germline V gene lookup returns CDR1 SGHVS and CDR2 FNYEAQ. The V gene lost 1 base and the J gene lost 4 bases, with 10 bases spanning the gap. The CDR3 is 14 amino acids. The sequenced material came from CD8+ T cells from PBMCs. This TCR was sampled from a human donor with Susac syndrome. V and J are TRBV7-6 and TRBJ1-1, with unresolved D. The CDR3 reads CASSLGGGSTEAFF. The DNA for the CDR3 is TGTGCCAGCAGCTTAGGGGGAGGGAGCACTGAAGCTTTCTTT.